This T cell receptor beta chain was captured by sequencing in a study of blood T cells in healthy people across ages. Trimming took 0 bases from V and 5 from J, leaving 18 bases between them. Germline V gene sequence: CDR1 MGHRA, CDR2 YSYEKL. The CDR3 length is 17 residues. The use of a sample-barcoded 5' primer and a J-beta primer mix characterized a second PCR of about 6 to 11 cycles. Tagging of each cDNA molecule was performed by a template-switch adaptor with 12 random nucleotides. Every sample produced at least 2.5 million CDR3-containing paired-end reads. Via MiXCR, TCRdb re-called the 5' RACE reads, giving one row per CDR3 protein. The sample includes about 620,000 distinct CDR3 sequences, roughly 21% seen only once; the top ten take 3% to 4.5%.

The genes are TRBV4-1 and TRBJ2-3, with TRBD2 as a possible D gene (7 bases). The specimen was blood. The sequence was collected from a man between 65 and 85 years old in good health. CDR3 sequence reads: CASSQDQMGGGGDTQYF. In nucleotides, the CDR3 is TGCGCCAGCAGCCAAGATCAAATGGGGGGAGGGGGAGATACGCAGTATTTT.